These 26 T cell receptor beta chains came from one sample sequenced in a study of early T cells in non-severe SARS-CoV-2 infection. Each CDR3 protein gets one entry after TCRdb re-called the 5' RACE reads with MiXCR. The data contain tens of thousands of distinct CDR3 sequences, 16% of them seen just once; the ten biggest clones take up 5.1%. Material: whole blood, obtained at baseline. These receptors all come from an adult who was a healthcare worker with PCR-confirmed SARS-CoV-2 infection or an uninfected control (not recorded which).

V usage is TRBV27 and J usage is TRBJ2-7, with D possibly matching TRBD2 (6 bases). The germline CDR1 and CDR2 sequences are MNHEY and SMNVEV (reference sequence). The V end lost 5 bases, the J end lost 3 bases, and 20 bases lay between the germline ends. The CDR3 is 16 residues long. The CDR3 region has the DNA TGTGCCAGCAGTCCCTCCGTAGCGGCGGATGTCTACGAGCAGTACTTC. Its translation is CASSPSVAADVYEQYF.

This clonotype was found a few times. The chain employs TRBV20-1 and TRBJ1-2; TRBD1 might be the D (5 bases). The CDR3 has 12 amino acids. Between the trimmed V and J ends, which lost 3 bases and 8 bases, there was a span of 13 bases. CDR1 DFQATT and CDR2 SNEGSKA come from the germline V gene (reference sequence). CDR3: CSASGRGWGYTF. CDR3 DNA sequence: TGCAGTGCTAGCGGGAGGGGATGGGGCTACACCTTC.

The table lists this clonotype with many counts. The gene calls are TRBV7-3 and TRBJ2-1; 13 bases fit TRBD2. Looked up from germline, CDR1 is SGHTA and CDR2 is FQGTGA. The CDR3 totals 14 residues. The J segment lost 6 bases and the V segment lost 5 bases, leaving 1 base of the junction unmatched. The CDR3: CASSTSGRANEQFF. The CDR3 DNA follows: TGTGCCAGCAGCACTAGCGGGAGGGCCAATGAGCAGTTCTTC.

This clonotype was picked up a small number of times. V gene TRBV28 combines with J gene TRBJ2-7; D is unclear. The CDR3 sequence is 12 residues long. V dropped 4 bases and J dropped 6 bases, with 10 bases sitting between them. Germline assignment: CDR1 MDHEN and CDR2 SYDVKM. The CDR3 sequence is CASSSTAPEQYF. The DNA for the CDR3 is TGTGCCAGCAGTTCTACAGCCCCCGAGCAGTACTTC. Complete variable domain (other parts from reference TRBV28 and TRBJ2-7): DVKVTQSSRYLVKRTGEKVFLECVQDMDHENMFWYRQDPGLGLRLIYFSYDVKMKEKGDIPEGYSVSREKKERFSLILESASTNQTSMYLCASSSTAPEQYFGPGTRLTVT.

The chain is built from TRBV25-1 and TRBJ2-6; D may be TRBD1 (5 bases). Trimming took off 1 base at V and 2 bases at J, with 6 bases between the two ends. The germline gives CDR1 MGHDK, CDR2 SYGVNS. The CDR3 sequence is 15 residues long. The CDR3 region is CASSESGTGANVLTF. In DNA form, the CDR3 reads TGTGCCAGCAGTGAATCAGGGACTGGGGCCAACGTCCTGACTTTC.

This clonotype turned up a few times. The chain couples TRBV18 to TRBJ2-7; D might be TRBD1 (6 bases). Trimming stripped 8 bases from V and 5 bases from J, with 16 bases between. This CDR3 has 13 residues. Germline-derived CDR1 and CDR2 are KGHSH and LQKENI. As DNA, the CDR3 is TGTGCCAGCACGACCGGGACATTCAACGAGCAGTACTTC. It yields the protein CASTTGTFNEQYF.

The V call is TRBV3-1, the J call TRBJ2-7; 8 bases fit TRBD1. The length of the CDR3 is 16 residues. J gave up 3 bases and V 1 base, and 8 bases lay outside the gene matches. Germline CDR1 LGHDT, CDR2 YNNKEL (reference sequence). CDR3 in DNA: TGTGCCAGCAGCCAAGCAAACCGGGACAGGATCTACGAGCAGTACTTC. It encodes CASSQANRDRIYEQYF.

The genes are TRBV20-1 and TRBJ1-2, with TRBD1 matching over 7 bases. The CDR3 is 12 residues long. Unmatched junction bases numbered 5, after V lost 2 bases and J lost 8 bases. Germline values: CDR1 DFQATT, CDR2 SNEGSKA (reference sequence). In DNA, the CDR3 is TGCAGTGCTAGACAGGGGGTTCAGGGCTACACCTTC. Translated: CSARQGVQGYTF.

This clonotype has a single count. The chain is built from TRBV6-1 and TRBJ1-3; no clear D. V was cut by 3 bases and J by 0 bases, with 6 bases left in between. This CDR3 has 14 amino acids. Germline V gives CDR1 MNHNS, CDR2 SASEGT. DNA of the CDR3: TGTGCCAGCAGTGATGGTCGCTCTGGAAACACCATATATTTT. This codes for CASSDGRSGNTIYF.

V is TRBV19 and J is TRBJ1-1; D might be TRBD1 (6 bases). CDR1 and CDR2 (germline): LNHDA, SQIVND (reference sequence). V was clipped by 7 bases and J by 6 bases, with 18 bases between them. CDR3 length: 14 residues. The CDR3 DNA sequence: TGTGCCAGTACTCCCGAGGGCAGGGGCGCTGAAGCTTTCTTT. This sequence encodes CASTPEGRGAEAFF. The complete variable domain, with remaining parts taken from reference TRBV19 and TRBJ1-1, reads DGGITQSPKYLFRKEGQNVTLSCEQNLNHDAMYWYRQDPGQGLRLIYYSQIVNDFQKGDIAEGYSVSREKKESFPLTVTSAQKNPTAFYLCASTPEGRGAEAFFGQGTRLTVV.

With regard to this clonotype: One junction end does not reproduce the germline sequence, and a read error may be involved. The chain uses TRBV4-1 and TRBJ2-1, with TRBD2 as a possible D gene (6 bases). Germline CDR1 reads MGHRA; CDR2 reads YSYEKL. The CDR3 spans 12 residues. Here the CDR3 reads CASSSVGDSPNF. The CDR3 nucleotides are TGCGCCAGCAGCTCAGTCGGGGACTCCCCTAACTTC.

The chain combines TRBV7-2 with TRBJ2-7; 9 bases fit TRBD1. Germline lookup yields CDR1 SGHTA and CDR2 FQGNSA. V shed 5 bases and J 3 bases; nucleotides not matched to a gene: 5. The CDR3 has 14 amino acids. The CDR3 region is CASSEGQGYYEQYF. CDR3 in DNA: TGTGCCAGCAGCGAGGGACAGGGATACTACGAGCAGTACTTC.

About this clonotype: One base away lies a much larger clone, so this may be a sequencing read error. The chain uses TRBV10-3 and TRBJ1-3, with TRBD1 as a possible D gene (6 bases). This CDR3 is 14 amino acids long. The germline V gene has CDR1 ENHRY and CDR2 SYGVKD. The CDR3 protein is CVTEQGLIGNTIYF. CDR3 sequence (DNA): TGTGTCACAGAACAGGGACTTATTGGAAACACCATATATTTT.

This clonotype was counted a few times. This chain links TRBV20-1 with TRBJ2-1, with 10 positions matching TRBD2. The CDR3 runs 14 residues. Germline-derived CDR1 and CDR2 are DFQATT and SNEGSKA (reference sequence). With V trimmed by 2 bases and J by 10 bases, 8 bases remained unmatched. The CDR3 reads CSARRASGSREQFF. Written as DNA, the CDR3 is TGCAGTGCTAGACGGGCTAGCGGGAGCCGGGAGCAGTTCTTC.

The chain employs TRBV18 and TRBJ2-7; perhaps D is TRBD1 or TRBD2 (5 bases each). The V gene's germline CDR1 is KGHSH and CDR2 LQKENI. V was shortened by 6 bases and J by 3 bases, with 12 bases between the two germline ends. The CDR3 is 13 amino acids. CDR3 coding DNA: TGTGCCAGCTCGGACGGGACCCACTACGAGCAGTACTTC. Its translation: CASSDGTHYEQYF.

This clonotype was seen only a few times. The CDR3 nucleotides read TGCAGTGCTAGCCCCAATAGCGGCTCCTCTTATACGCAGTATTTT. It specifies CSASPNSGSSYTQYF. The V call is TRBV20-1, the J call TRBJ2-3; D perhaps matches TRBD2 (6 bases). Germline CDR1 reads DFQATT; CDR2 reads SNEGSKA (reference sequence). V was clipped by 3 bases and J by 7 bases, with 20 bases between them. This CDR3 comprises 15 residues.

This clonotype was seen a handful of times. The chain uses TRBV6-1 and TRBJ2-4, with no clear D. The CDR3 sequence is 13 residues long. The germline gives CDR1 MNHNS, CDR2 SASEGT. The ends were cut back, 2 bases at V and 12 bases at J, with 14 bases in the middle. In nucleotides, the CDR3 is TGTGCCAGCAGTGAAACCCCCGACATTACTCAGTACTTC. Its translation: CASSETPDITQYF.

CDR3 sequence (DNA): TGTGCCAGCAGCGTGGGACAGGGAGACTATGGCTACACCTTC. It encodes CASSVGQGDYGYTF. J is TRBJ1-2 and V is TRBV5-4, with 9 bases aligning to TRBD1. The ends lost 4 bases at V and 3 bases at J; junction bases unmatched: 4. CDR3 length: 14 residues. Germline CDR1 reads SGHNT; CDR2 reads YYREEE (reference sequence).

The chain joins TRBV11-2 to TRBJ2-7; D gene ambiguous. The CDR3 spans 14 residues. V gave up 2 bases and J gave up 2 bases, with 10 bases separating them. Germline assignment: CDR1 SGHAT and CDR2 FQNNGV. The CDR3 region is CASSLTDGTYEQYF. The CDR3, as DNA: TGTGCCAGCAGCTTAACGGACGGAACCTACGAGCAGTACTTC.

CDR3 amino acids: CASRMTGNYEQYF. The DNA for the CDR3 is TGTGCCAGCAGGATGACAGGGAACTACGAGCAGTACTTC. This sequence joins TRBV14 and TRBJ2-7; 7 bases fit TRBD1. Germline loops: CDR1 SGHDN, CDR2 FVKESK. Losses at the gene ends were 6 bases for V and 3 bases for J; bases not matched to a gene: 5. The CDR3 sequence is 13 residues long. Looking up the rest from reference TRBV14 and TRBJ2-7 gives the full variable domain: EAGVTQFPSHSVIEKGQTVTLRCDPISGHDNLYWYRRVMGKEIKFLLHFVKESKQDESGMPNNRFLAERTGGTYSTLKVQPAELEDSGVYFCASRMTGNYEQYFGPGTRLTVT.

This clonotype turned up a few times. The CDR3 coding sequence is TGTGCCAGCAGTTCCCAAGTAGGGGATGGCTACACCTTC. Amino acid sequence: CASSSQVGDGYTF. This chain connects TRBV12-3 or TRBV12-4 to TRBJ1-2, with D perhaps matching TRBD1 (5 bases). V was cut by 4 bases and J by 6 bases, with 12 bases left in between. The CDR3 is 13 residues long.

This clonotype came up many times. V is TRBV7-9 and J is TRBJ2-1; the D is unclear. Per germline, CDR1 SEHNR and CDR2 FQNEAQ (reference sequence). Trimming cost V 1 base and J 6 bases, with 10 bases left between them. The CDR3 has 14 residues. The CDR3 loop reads CASSLGSSTNEQFF. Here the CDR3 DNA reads TGTGCCAGCAGCTTAGGTTCTTCTACCAATGAGCAGTTCTTC.

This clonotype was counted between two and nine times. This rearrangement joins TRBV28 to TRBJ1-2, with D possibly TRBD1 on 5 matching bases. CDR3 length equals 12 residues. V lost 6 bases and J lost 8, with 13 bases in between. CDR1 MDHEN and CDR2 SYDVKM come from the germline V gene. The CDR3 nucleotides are TGTGCCAGCAGGGGACGGGAGGTCGGCTACACCTTC. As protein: CASRGREVGYTF.

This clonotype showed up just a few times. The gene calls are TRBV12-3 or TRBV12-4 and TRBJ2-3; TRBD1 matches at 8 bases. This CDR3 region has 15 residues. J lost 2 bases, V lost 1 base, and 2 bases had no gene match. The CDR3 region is CASSLGTGPTDTQYF. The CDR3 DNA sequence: TGTGCCAGCAGTTTAGGGACAGGGCCCACAGATACGCAGTATTTT.

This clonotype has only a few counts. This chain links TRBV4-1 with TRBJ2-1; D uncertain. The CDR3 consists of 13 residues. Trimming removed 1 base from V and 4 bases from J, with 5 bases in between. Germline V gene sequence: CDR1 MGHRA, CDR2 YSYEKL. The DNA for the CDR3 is TGCGCCAGCAGCCAAGTTCGGTACAATGAGCAGTTCTTC. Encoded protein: CASSQVRYNEQFF.

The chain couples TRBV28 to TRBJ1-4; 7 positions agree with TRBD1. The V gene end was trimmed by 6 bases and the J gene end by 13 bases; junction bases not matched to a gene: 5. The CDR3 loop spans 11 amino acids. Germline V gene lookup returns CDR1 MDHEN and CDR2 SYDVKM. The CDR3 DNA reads TGTGCCAGCAGCCGAGCAGGGGGACTGTTTTTT. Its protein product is CASSRAGGLFF. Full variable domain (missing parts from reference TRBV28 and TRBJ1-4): DVKVTQSSRYLVKRTGEKVFLECVQDMDHENMFWYRQDPGLGLRLIYFSYDVKMKEKGDIPEGYSVSREKKERFSLILESASTNQTSMYLCASSRAGGLFFGSGTQLSVL.